This T cell receptor (beta chain) is from a study of CD8 T cells in ankylosing spondylitis (dated by TCRdb to 2016 to 2017). About the full investigation: T cell receptor beta repertoires were profiled in healthy donors and ankylosing spondylitis patients so that disease-linked TCR variants could be found. The full study cohort was made up of about 24 ankylosing spondylitis patients and 108 healthy donors. Peripheral blood was sampled, and synovial fluid was additionally collected from ankylosing spondylitis patients. Study-wide conclusions, independent of this receptor: The disease-linked clones were reported to be significantly enriched in matched synovial fluid samples from ankylosing spondylitis patients. The disease-linked clones showed a CD8+ phenotype and occurred at relatively low frequencies in peripheral blood. Some motif variants were previously reported in synovial fluid and blood of reactive arthritis patients, suggesting common disease-initiation mechanisms. Blood from ankylosing spondylitis patients appeared to be characterized by a TCR beta motif composed of eight highly homologous amino acid variants.

Sequencer: Illumina HiSeq 2500. Quantitative 5'-RACE with molecular barcodes was the method used to prepare the TCR beta libraries. As for how the authors treated the data: A new computational method, built on a probabilistic model of VDJ rearrangement, was used to identify disease-linked TCR variants. Using fastp trimming at Q25 and MiXCR clonotype assembly, TCRdb reanalyzed the public sequencing data and kept in-frame beta chains. All rows with the same CDR3 protein become a single entry with the most common DNA and genes. These V and J calls are TCRdb output, not the study's own analysis. The sample has about 360,000 distinct CDR3 sequences on record, approximately 20% of them singletons. The ten biggest clones cover around 12% of the sample. Counted from cysteine to phenylalanine, this CDR3 has 16 amino acids. Of all the DNA, just the CDR3 is kept, 48 bases in frame from base 1. V was cut back by 5 bases and J by 3 bases, leaving a gap of 20 bases between them.

A word on this clonotype: Its antigen is currently not known. No clone much larger than this one lies a single base away; base qualities are absent.

The sequence joins TRBV12-3 or TRBV12-4 to TRBJ2-7; D gene: possibly TRBD2, on 7 matching bases. Sequencing was carried out using blood, either unsorted or a sorted T cell fraction (not recorded which). The clonotype was recovered from a male donor with ankylosing spondylitis or in good health (not recorded which). At the DNA level, the sequence is TGTGCCAGCAGTCGGGGGGCCGTACCCGTACTCTACGAGCAGTACTTC. This encodes CASSRGAVPVLYEQYF.